This TCR beta chain appears in the sequencing data of a study of regulatory T cells in long-lasting Graves disease. Study information: Positive TSH receptor antibodies alongside over 5 years of antithyroid drugs were what marked Graves' disease as persistent. Study-level results: Persistent Graves' disease cases displayed lower TCR diversity than newly diagnosed ones. Persistent patients shared more public clonotypes (under 3,000) than newly diagnosed patients (approximately 1,000). There was favoring of TRBV28, TRBJ1-2 and TRBJ2-5 in persistent disease.

Germline trimming cut 3 bases from V and 5 bases from J; bases unmatched to any gene: 6. The CDR3 totals 16 residues. Per the germline V gene, CDR1 is KGHDR and CDR2 is SFDVKD. Time point: persistent/refractory GD, antithyroid drugs over 5 years with positive TRAb. The TCR library was made from RNA extracted from PBMCs. Comments on this clonotype: No antigen is known for it.

iRepertoire HTBI primers and Arm-PCR of CDR3 regions built TCR beta libraries. TCRdb ran MiXCR on the multiplex PCR reads and lists one entry per CDR3 protein. This table holds approximately 500,000 distinct CDR3 sequences, under 25% found once. The chain joins TRBV24-1 to TRBJ2-7; 13 nucleotides agree with TRBD2. The source is a female donor with Graves disease. The sequencing here drew on peripheral blood mononuclear cells (PBMCs), taken when the disease was refractory, from a patient treated with antithyroid drugs. CDR3 sequence reads: CATSDPTSGRADEQYF. DNA of the CDR3: TGTGCCACCAGTGATCCAACTAGCGGGAGGGCCGACGAGCAGTACTTC.